Each of the 20 T cell receptor beta chains below was sequenced from the same sample in a study of cytomegalovirus exposure and HLA in healthy donors. With 60 Vbeta and 13 Jbeta primers, the PCR was carried out. Profiling relied on immunoSEQ multiplex PCR, and the TCRdb table lists in-frame clones only, not all of them. This sample yields under 150,000 clones, of which approximately 80% are seen a single time; approximately 3% belongs to the top ten. The source material was PBMCs. All receptors derive from a boy between 2 and 10 years old in good health and CMV-seronegative.

CDR3 protein: CASSVWWGANYGYTF. In nucleotides, the CDR3 is TGTGCCAGCAGCGTCTGGTGGGGAGCTAACTATGGCTACACCTTC. The V gene is TRBV5-6, the J gene TRBJ1-2; D gene uncertain. The length of the CDR3 is 15 residues. V was trimmed by 4 bases and J by 0 bases, leaving 13 bases between them. CDR1 SGHDT and CDR2 YYEEEE come from the germline V gene.

The chain joins TRBV29-1 to TRBJ1-5, with 10 nucleotides matching TRBD1. The J segment lost 15 bases and the V segment lost 6 bases, leaving 8 bases of the junction unmatched. The CDR3 contains 11 residues. The germline gives CDR1 SQVTM, CDR2 ANQGSEA. CDR3 region: CSVLSGTGAHF. The CDR3 DNA reads TGCAGCGTGCTAAGCGGGACAGGGGCGCATTTT.

The V gene is TRBV25-1, the J gene TRBJ2-1; 7 nucleotides match TRBD1. CDR1 and CDR2 from the germline V gene are MGHDK and SYGVNS. The CDR3 has 15 amino acids. J was trimmed by 0 bases and V by 7 bases; bases with no gene match: 6. CDR3 in DNA: TGTGCCAGCACCCCTGGGGACAGCTCCTACAATGAGCAGTTCTTC. Residues: CASTPGDSSYNEQFF. Full variable domain (rest looked up from reference TRBV25-1 and TRBJ2-1): EADIYQTPRYLVIGTGKKITLECSQTMGHDKMYWYQQDPGMELHLIHYSYGVNSTEKGDLSSESTVSRIRTEHFPLTLESARPSHTSQYLCASTPGDSSYNEQFFGPGTRLTVL.

This clone was detected a few times. The J gene is TRBJ1-5, the V gene TRBV29-1; 8 positions match TRBD1. This CDR3 has 16 amino acids. V lost 4 bases, J lost 2 bases, and 10 bases stayed unmatched. Germline-derived CDR1 and CDR2 are SQVTM and ANQGSEA. For the CDR3, the DNA is TGCAGCGTTGGAACACCAGGGGGCTCGGGCAATCAGCCCCAGCATTTT. It specifies CSVGTPGGSGNQPQHF.

The chain links TRBV6-1 to TRBJ2-1, with D uncertain. CDR3 size: 12 residues. V lost 5 bases to trimming and J lost 2 bases, with 4 bases between them. Germline assignment: CDR1 MNHNS and CDR2 SASEGT. In DNA, the CDR3 is TGTGCCAGCAGTCCCACCTACAATGAGCAGTTCTTC. Translated: CASSPTYNEQFF.

The CDR3 reads CASSLHRTGPRNEKLFF. The DNA for the CDR3 is TGTGCCAGCAGCTTACATCGGACAGGGCCTCGAAATGAAAAACTGTTTTTT. The chain is built from TRBV13 and TRBJ1-4; 8 bases line up with TRBD1. Unmatched junction bases numbered 10, after V lost 2 bases and J lost 5 bases. The CDR3 is 17 residues long. Germline V gene lookup returns CDR1 PRHDT and CDR2 FYEKMQ (reference sequence). The full variable domain, its missing parts supplied by reference TRBV13 and TRBJ1-4, is AAGVIQSPRHLIKEKRETATLKCYPIPRHDTVYWYQQGPGQDPQFLISFYEKMQSDKGSIPDRFSAQQFSDYHSELNMSSLELGDSALYFCASSLHRTGPRNEKLFFGSGTQLSVL.

The genes are TRBV5-5 and TRBJ2-7; 9 bases map to TRBD1. V lost 4 bases to trimming and J lost 1 base; unmatched junction nucleotides: 15. The CDR3 runs to 18 residues. Germline CDR1 is SGHKS and CDR2 is YYEKEE (reference sequence). The CDR3 loop is CASSPGQGRLHSSYEQYF. CDR3 sequence (DNA): TGTGCCAGCAGCCCCGGACAGGGGCGCCTCCATTCTTCCTACGAGCAGTACTTC.

The chain employs TRBV10-3 and TRBJ2-5, with a tentative D call TRBD1 (6 bases). Trimming removed 2 bases from V and 8 bases from J, with 9 bases in between. Germline V lookup: CDR1 ENHRY, CDR2 SYGVKD. The CDR3 contains 12 residues. DNA for the CDR3: TGTGCCATCAGTGAGGACAGGAGTACCCAGTACTTC. Its protein is CAISEDRSTQYF.

The chain links TRBV12-5 to TRBJ1-2; TRBD1 matches 7 bases. J was trimmed by 4 bases and V by 0 bases; bases with no gene match: 8. CDR3 size: 16 residues. Germline CDR1 reads LGHNT; CDR2 reads FRNRAP. The CDR3 here is CASGLVPTGAPYGYTF. As DNA, the CDR3 is TGTGCTAGTGGTTTGGTACCCACAGGGGCCCCCTATGGCTACACCTTC.

The rearrangement links TRBV19 to TRBJ2-1; 7 bases are shared with TRBD1. Per the germline V gene, CDR1 is LNHDA and CDR2 is SQIVND (reference sequence). V shed 5 bases, J shed 3 bases, and the junction held 4 bases outside the gene matches. This CDR3 is built from 14 residues. For the CDR3, the DNA is TGTGCCAGTAGTGAACAGGGGTTCTACAATGAGCAGTTCTTC. Protein product: CASSEQGFYNEQFF.

V and J are TRBV7-9 and TRBJ1-1; D gene ambiguous. This CDR3 region has 15 residues. The V and J ends lost 3 bases and 3 bases respectively, with 14 bases between them. The germline V gene has CDR1 SEHNR and CDR2 FQNEAQ (reference sequence). In DNA, the CDR3 is TGTGCCAGCAGCTTCGAGGTATCGGCGGACACTGAAGCTTTCTTT. This gives the protein CASSFEVSADTEAFF.

The chain recombines TRBV7-9 with TRBJ2-7; tentatively, D is TRBD1 (5 bases). Germline CDR1 SEHNR, CDR2 FQNEAQ (reference sequence). With 3 bases removed from V and 7 bases from J, the gap between germline ends came to 10 bases. This CDR3 spans 12 amino acids. The CDR3 sequence is CASSFDSLEQYV. In DNA form, the CDR3 reads TGTGCCAGCAGCTTCGACAGTTTAGAGCAGTACGTC.

The chain links TRBV6-1 to TRBJ2-7, with 13 positions matching TRBD2. Germline CDR1 reads MNHNS; CDR2 reads SASEGT. CDR3 length: 15 residues. V gave up 4 bases and J gave up 5 bases; unmatched junction bases: 5. CDR3: CASSVSGTSGDEQYF. The DNA for the CDR3 is TGTGCCAGCAGTGTGTCCGGGACTAGCGGGGACGAGCAGTACTTC.

The chain couples TRBV6-1 to TRBJ1-4, with D possibly matching TRBD1 (6 bases). Trimming removed 2 bases at V and 5 bases at J, with 12 bases between. CDR3 length: 15 residues. Germline CDR1 reads MNHNS; CDR2 reads SASEGT. The DNA for the CDR3 is TGTGCCAGCAGTGAATTAGGGGGATCGAATGAAAAACTGTTTTTT. This codes for CASSELGGSNEKLFF.

This rearrangement joins TRBV29-1 to TRBJ2-5; D may be TRBD2 (5 bases). V lost 8 bases and J 3 bases, leaving 10 bases between the germline ends. This CDR3 has 11 amino acids. Germline-derived CDR1 and CDR2 are SQVTM and ANQGSEA. CDR3 bases: TGCAGCTCTAGCAGTAAAGAGACCCAGTACTTC. Amino acids: CSSSSKETQYF.

The gene calls are TRBV11-2 and TRBJ1-2; 9 bases fit TRBD1. This CDR3 has 15 amino acids. The trim removed 4 bases at V and 7 bases at J, leaving 10 bases unmatched. Germline loops: CDR1 SGHAT, CDR2 FQNNGV. CDR3 DNA sequence: TGTGCCAGCAGCTCTAGGAAACAGGGGGCGCCTGGCTACACCTTC. Protein: CASSSRKQGAPGYTF.

This chain uses TRBV6-6 with TRBJ1-1; D unclear. Germline assignment: CDR1 MNHNY and CDR2 SVGAGI (reference sequence). Trimming stripped 4 bases from V and 3 bases from J, with 12 bases between. The CDR3 sequence is 14 residues long. CDR3 loop: CASSWIDTDTEAFF. CDR3 sequence (DNA): TGTGCCAGCAGTTGGATTGACACTGACACTGAAGCTTTCTTT.

The chain joins TRBV4-2 to TRBJ1-1, with D possibly matching TRBD1 (6 bases). Trimming stripped 0 bases from V and 7 bases from J, with 9 bases between. The CDR3 totals 13 residues. CDR1 is LGHNA, CDR2 YNFKEQ, per germline. The CDR3 spells CASSQDAGVEAFF. In nucleotides, the CDR3 is TGTGCCAGCAGCCAAGATGCAGGGGTTGAAGCTTTCTTT.

This clone was found once. This CDR3 reads CASSQNIWEKLFF. The DNA of the CDR3 is TGTGCCAGCAGCCAGAACATCTGGGAAAAACTGTTTTTT. The chain uses TRBV4-2 and TRBJ1-4; D call uncertain. There are 13 residues in the CDR3. Germline CDR1 and CDR2: LGHNA and YNFKEQ. V dropped 3 bases and J dropped 8 bases, with 10 bases sitting between them.

This clone occurred once. This CDR3 reads CASSPFPRDSTWNNEQFF. DNA of the CDR3: TGTGCCAGCAGTCCCTTCCCCCGGGACTCCACTTGGAACAATGAGCAGTTCTTC. The V call is TRBV25-1, the J call TRBJ2-1; D perhaps matches TRBD2 (6 bases). The length of the CDR3 is 18 residues. The germline V gene has CDR1 MGHDK and CDR2 SYGVNS. Trimming took 5 bases from V and 5 from J, leaving 25 bases between them.